This TCR beta chain comes out of a study of sequential checkpoint blockade in melanoma. As for the study in general: Each arm's sequence ended with maintenance nivolumab. Twenty-two patients had tumor biopsies before treatment and at week 13.

With 0 bases removed from V and 8 bases from J, the gap between germline ends came to 13 bases. Looked up from germline, CDR1 is MNHGY and CDR2 is SAAAGT. The CDR3 contains 14 residues. Treatment given: randomized to nivolumab then ipilimumab (arm A) or the reverse (arm B). Only in-frame clones appear in the TCRdb table, and some are missing; sequencing was by immunoSEQ multiplex PCR. The sample contains some 9,600 clones, nearly 25% of which appear only once. This sequence joins TRBV6-8 and TRBJ1-2, with D maybe TRBD1 (6 bases). The sequences come from tumor tissue (inferred from file names), collected from a patient given nivolumab and ipilimumab in sequence. This clonotype was sampled from a human donor with melanoma. CDR3 region: CASSYSPGGKGYTF. In DNA, the CDR3 is TGTGCCAGCAGTTACTCTCCCGGGGGCAAGGGCTACACCTTC.